These T cell receptor beta chains were read from a single sample in a study of blood T cell repertoires in COVID-19. Repertoires were generated with immunoSEQ multiplex PCR, while TCRdb's copy carries only in-frame clones and drops some. The table has 180,000 or so clones, about 86% seen once. The material sequenced was peripheral blood. The source is a man in his late teens or twenties with acute or convalescent COVID-19. CDR3s include the opening cysteine and the closing phenylalanine or tryptophan. A D gene is named only where the DNA matches it firmly. Size tells how often a clone was seen (once, few, many) or the class of an expanded clone, and some rows leave it out.

size,V,J,D,length,CDR3
NA,TRBV6-1,TRBJ2-2,NA,17,CASSESLGTSNTGELFF
NA,TRBV19,TRBJ2-2,TRBD2,17,CASTKYVYGEGTGELFF
NA,TRBV19,TRBJ1-1,NA,12,CASSIPRGEAFF
NA,TRBV6-5,TRBJ1-2,NA,15,CASRFRGEANYGYTF
NA,TRBV27,TRBJ1-1,NA,14,CASSLSPTAFEAFF
NA,TRBV11-2,TRBJ2-1,NA,12,CATTAILDEQFF
NA,TRBV3-1/TRBV3-2,TRBJ2-5,TRBD2,15,CASSSSGGFSETQYF
NA,TRBV7-8,TRBJ2-7,NA,12,CASSLERNEQYF
NA,TRBV28,TRBJ1-6,NA,11,CASAGNSPLHF
NA,TRBV2,TRBJ1-2,TRBD1,16,CASSPGQHASISGYTF
NA,TRBV3-1/TRBV3-2,TRBJ2-1,NA,13,CASSLPLYNEQFF
few,TRBV30,TRBJ1-1,TRBD1,14,CAWKTGAMNTEAFF
NA,TRBV11-2,TRBJ2-3,NA,15,CASSFRQGITDTQYF
NA,TRBV18,TRBJ1-5,TRBD1,15,CASSPSEGAKQPQHF
NA,TRBV27,TRBJ2-6,NA,16,CTSSPYRDSGANVLTF
once,TRBV15,TRBJ2-1,NA,14,CATSGGPSYNEQFF
NA,TRBV10-1,TRBJ2-1,TRBD2,14,CASSESLAGNTQFF
NA,TRBV19,TRBJ1-1,TRBD1,14,CASTDRAGGTEAFF
NA,TRBV24-1,TRBJ2-7,TRBD1,12,CATSDLGQVRYF
NA,TRBV9,TRBJ1-1,TRBD1,16,CASSVETGGMNTEAFF
NA,TRBV11-3,TRBJ2-1,NA,14,CASSSRQGGNEQFF
NA,TRBV18,TRBJ1-5,NA,14,CASSATDSNQPQHF
NA,TRBV7-3,TRBJ2-6,NA,16,CASSLTAGSGANVLTF
NA,TRBV5-8,TRBJ2-1,NA,14,CASSLEQGANEQFF
NA,TRBV24-1,TRBJ1-2,TRBD1,14,CATSARQGSYGYTF
NA,TRBV2,TRBJ2-2,NA,15,CASSVRGANTGELFF
once,TRBV7-8,TRBJ2-2,NA,15,CASSPGVAATGELFF
NA,TRBV18,TRBJ1-2,TRBD1,16,CASSLLSGQENYGYTF
NA,TRBV25-1,TRBJ2-6,NA,16,CASSLTGPLGANVLTF
NA,TRBV19,TRBJ1-5,TRBD1,17,CASTGGTGIITNQPQHF
once,TRBV9,TRBJ1-1,NA,15,CASSVGGRLHTEAFF
NA,TRBV19,TRBJ2-1,NA,15,CASSIGGLPYNEQFF
NA,TRBV19,TRBJ1-2,NA,15,CASSIVTGMDYGYTF
few,TRBV6-5,TRBJ2-7,TRBD1,12,CASNDRGYEQYF
NA,TRBV7-2,TRBJ2-5,TRBD1,16,CASRPSKTGYSETQYF
NA,TRBV29-1,TRBJ2-5,TRBD1,12,CSVPGQGETQYF
NA,TRBV9,TRBJ1-2,TRBD1,13,CASSSQGAYGYTF
NA,TRBV5-1,TRBJ2-7,NA,13,CASSLVGGYEQYF
NA,TRBV3-1/TRBV3-2,TRBJ1-2,TRBD1,14,CASSPRDRVRGYTF
few,TRBV5-6,TRBJ1-2,TRBD1,19,CASSSQMKGADNPNYGYTF
NA,TRBV7-2,TRBJ1-2,NA,14,CASSAYQGSYGYTF
once,TRBV14,TRBJ2-6,NA,20,CASSQAGPGLSYSGANVLTF